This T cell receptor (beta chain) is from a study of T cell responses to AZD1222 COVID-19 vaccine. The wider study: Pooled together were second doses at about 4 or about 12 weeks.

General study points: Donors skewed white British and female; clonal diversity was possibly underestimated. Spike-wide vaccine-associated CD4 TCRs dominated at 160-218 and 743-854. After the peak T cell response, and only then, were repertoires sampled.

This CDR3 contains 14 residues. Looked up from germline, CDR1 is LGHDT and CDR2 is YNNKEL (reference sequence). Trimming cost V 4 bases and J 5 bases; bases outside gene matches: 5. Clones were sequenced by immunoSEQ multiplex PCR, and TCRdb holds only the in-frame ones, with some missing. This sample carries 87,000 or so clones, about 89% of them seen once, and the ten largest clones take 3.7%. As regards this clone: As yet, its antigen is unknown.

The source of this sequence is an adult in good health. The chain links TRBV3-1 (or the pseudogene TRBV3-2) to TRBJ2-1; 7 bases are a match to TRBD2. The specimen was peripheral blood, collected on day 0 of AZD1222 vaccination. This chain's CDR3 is CASSLPGGNNEQFF. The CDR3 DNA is TGTGCCAGCAGCCTTCCCGGGGGGAACAATGAGCAGTTCTTC.